This T cell receptor (beta chain) was identified in a study of blood T cell repertoires in COVID-19. About the study: The origin of the acute and convalescent COVID-19 samples was the United States, Italy and Spain. Sample material is recorded as cDNA or gDNA derived from T cells, B-cell-depleted T cells, or PBMCs.

Original processing notes: Amplification of reference gene primers provided the estimated nucleated cell counts. Clones were read by immunoSEQ multiplex PCR, and TCRdb kept only the in-frame ones, dropping some. V, J and clone size derive from that table, while D and trimming were established from the DNA sequence. The table has about 60,000 clones, about 80% seen once. The specimen sequenced was peripheral blood. The receptor was isolated from a human donor in a cohort sampled during active COVID-19.

The CDR3 loop reads CASSRSGTEFSKNIQYF. The CDR3 nucleotides read TGCGCCAGCAGCCGGTCCGGGACAGAATTTTCGAAAAACATTCAGTACTTC. This rearrangement joins TRBV5-1 to TRBJ2-4; 7 bases fit TRBD1. This CDR3 region has 17 residues. The V gene end was trimmed by 4 bases and the J gene end by 4 bases; junction bases not matched to a gene: 14. The germline gives CDR1 SGHRS, CDR2 YFSETQ.